This is a list of T cell receptor beta chains from one sample in a study of PD-L1 blockade in urothelial cancer. The protocol was immunoSEQ multiplex PCR, while the TCRdb copy is restricted to in-frame clones and leaves out a portion. Of 85,000 to 95,000 clones listed, around 91% are singletons. Sequenced here: PBMCs, sampled around atezolizumab (anti-PD-L1) treatment. The receptors were sampled from a man in his sixties with urothelial cancer. CDR3s include the opening cysteine and the closing phenylalanine or tryptophan. D genes are given only for firm matches. Expanded clones are given a class, and other clones once, few, many or no size at all.

V: TRBV18; D: -; size: -; J: TRBJ2-5; CDR3: CASSPGIQETQYF; DNA: TGTGCCAGCTCACCCGGGATTCAAGAGACCCAGTACTTC
V: TRBV28; D: TRBD1; size: -; J: TRBJ1-1; CDR3: CATDGTGGYEAFF; DNA: TGTGCCACCGACGGGACAGGGGGCTACGAAGCTTTCTTT
V: TRBV13; D: -; size: -; J: TRBJ1-1; CDR3: CASSLGTDTEAFF; DNA: TGTGCCAGCAGCTTAGGGACAGACACTGAAGCTTTCTTT
V: TRBV4-2; D: TRBD2; size: once; J: TRBJ2-3; CDR3: CASSQRGLAGGRGNVHTQYF; DNA: TGTGCCAGCAGCCAACGAGGACTAGCGGGGGGCCGGGGGAATGTTCATACGCAGTATTTT
V: TRBV18; D: TRBD1; size: -; J: TRBJ2-1; CDR3: CASSPPATGTYNEQFF; DNA: TGTGCCAGCTCACCACCGGCGACAGGGACCTACAATGAGCAGTTCTTC
V: TRBV11-2; D: -; size: -; J: TRBJ2-1; CDR3: CASSGRGSPGLEQFF; DNA: TGTGCCAGCAGCGGTAGAGGCTCCCCGGGACTCGAGCAGTTCTTC
V: TRBV19; D: -; size: -; J: TRBJ2-7; CDR3: CASSVKIDRSFSYEQYF; DNA: TGTGCCAGTAGTGTCAAAATAGACAGGAGTTTCTCTTACGAGCAGTACTTC
V: TRBV29-1; D: -; size: -; J: TRBJ2-5; CDR3: CSVEVGRRETQYF; DNA: TGCAGCGTTGAAGTGGGTCGGCGGGAGACCCAGTACTTC
V: TRBV30; D: -; size: once; J: TRBJ2-7; CDR3: CAWSETYLYEQYF; DNA: TGTGCTTGGAGCGAAACCTACCTCTACGAGCAGTACTTC
V: TRBV7-2; D: -; size: few; J: TRBJ2-5; CDR3: CASSLTSSVETQYF; DNA: TGTGCCAGCAGCTTAACATCTAGCGTGGAGACCCAGTACTTC
V: TRBV14; D: -; size: -; J: TRBJ2-7; CDR3: CASSPFGRGFYEQYF; DNA: TGTGCCAGCAGCCCCTTTGGCAGGGGATTCTACGAGCAGTACTTC
V: TRBV7-9; D: -; size: -; J: TRBJ2-2; CDR3: CASSLAGHGGPGELFF; DNA: TGTGCCAGCAGCTTAGCCGGACATGGGGGCCCCGGGGAGCTGTTTTTT
V: TRBV10-2; D: TRBD2; size: -; J: TRBJ2-7; CDR3: CATRPPLTGTRSEQYF; DNA: TGCGCCACCCGCCCACCTCTTACGGGGACTAGATCCGAGCAGTACTTC
V: TRBV6-1; D: -; size: once; J: TRBJ1-1; CDR3: CASRPGFLDQRAFF; DNA: TGTGCCAGCCGTCCCGGTTTCCTAGACCAGCGGGCTTTCTTT
V: TRBV5-4; D: TRBD1; size: -; J: TRBJ2-7; CDR3: CASSYGGDRADEQYF; DNA: TGTGCCAGCAGCTATGGAGGGGACAGGGCCGACGAGCAGTACTTC
V: TRBV5-6; D: -; size: -; J: TRBJ1-4; CDR3: CASSLVGGKLFF; DNA: TGTGCCAGCAGCTTGGTGGGGGGAAAACTGTTTTTT
V: TRBV19; D: -; size: few; J: TRBJ1-1; CDR3: CASSGRVDTEAFF; DNA: TGTGCCAGTAGTGGCAGGGTGGACACTGAAGCTTTCTTT
V: TRBV30; D: -; size: -; J: TRBJ1-2; CDR3: CAWSPGRYGYTF; DNA: TGTGCCTGGAGTCCCGGGAGGTATGGCTACACCTTC
V: TRBV19; D: TRBD2; size: -; J: TRBJ2-3; CDR3: CASSIRAGARTDTQYF; DNA: TGTGCCAGTAGTATAAGAGCGGGGGCCCGAACAGATACGCAGTATTTT
V: TRBV9; D: -; size: -; J: TRBJ2-3; CDR3: CASRRGGTSTDTQYF; DNA: TGTGCCAGCAGAAGGGGGGGGACGAGCACAGATACGCAGTATTTT
V: TRBV30; D: -; size: -; J: TRBJ2-7; CDR3: CAWSSSAYEQYF; DNA: TGTGCCTGGAGCTCTAGTGCCTACGAGCAGTACTTC
V: TRBV28; D: -; size: -; J: TRBJ2-7; CDR3: CASSFALARLSYEQYF; DNA: TGTGCCAGCAGTTTCGCCCTAGCGAGGCTCTCCTACGAGCAGTACTTC
V: TRBV6-1; D: -; size: once; J: TRBJ1-5; CDR3: CASSEELRTDSNQPQHF; DNA: TGTGCCAGCAGTGAAGAGCTACGGACTGATAGCAATCAGCCCCAGCATTTT
V: TRBV5-1; D: TRBD1; size: -; J: TRBJ2-3; CDR3: CASLRGTGTDTQYF; DNA: TGCGCCAGCCTCAGGGGGACGGGCACAGATACGCAGTATTTT
V: TRBV9; D: -; size: once; J: TRBJ2-1; CDR3: CASSVDNPPGNEQFF; DNA: TGTGCCAGCAGCGTAGATAACCCCCCGGGGAATGAGCAGTTCTTC
V: TRBV19; D: TRBD1; size: -; J: TRBJ1-2; CDR3: CASSRGQGANGYTF; DNA: TGTGCCAGTAGTAGGGGCCAGGGGGCGAATGGCTACACCTTC
V: TRBV7-2; D: -; size: -; J: TRBJ2-7; CDR3: CASSLPGSYEQYF; DNA: TGTGCCAGCAGCTTGCCGGGGTCCTACGAGCAGTACTTC
V: TRBV2; D: TRBD2; size: -; J: TRBJ2-1; CDR3: CASSQRTSGSHEQFF; DNA: TGTGCCAGCAGTCAACGGACTAGCGGGAGCCATGAGCAGTTCTTC
V: TRBV7-9; D: TRBD2; size: -; J: TRBJ2-2; CDR3: CASAGVSTGELFF; DNA: TGTGCCAGCGCGGGAGTGAGCACCGGGGAGCTGTTTTTT
V: TRBV6-1; D: -; size: -; J: TRBJ1-1; CDR3: CASSLGDRNTEAFF; DNA: TGTGCCAGCAGTCTAGGCGACAGGAACACTGAAGCTTTCTTT
V: TRBV9; D: -; size: once; J: TRBJ1-2; CDR3: CASSVAARVGGYTF; DNA: TGTGCCAGCAGCGTAGCTGCGAGGGTGGGAGGCTACACCTTC
V: TRBV12-5; D: -; size: once; J: TRBJ1-3; CDR3: CASGILQTESSGNTIYF; DNA: TGTGCTAGTGGGATACTTCAAACAGAGAGCTCTGGAAACACCATATATTTT
V: TRBV7-3; D: TRBD1; size: -; J: TRBJ1-2; CDR3: CASSSGTGPPSVF; DNA: TGTGCCAGCAGTTCCGGGACAGGGCCCCCCTCAGTATTC
V: TRBV11-2; D: TRBD2; size: -; J: TRBJ2-1; CDR3: CASSPIGGLAGGQGNEQFF; DNA: TGTGCCAGCAGCCCAATCGGGGGCCTAGCGGGGGGGCAAGGTAATGAGCAGTTCTTC
V: TRBV6-1; D: -; size: -; J: TRBJ2-5; CDR3: CASNAGDLGGETQYF; DNA: TGTGCCAGCAACGCGGGGGACTTAGGGGGAGAGACCCAGTACTTC
V: TRBV4-3; D: -; size: -; J: TRBJ2-7; CDR3: CASSQHPQGSSYEQYF; DNA: TGCGCCAGCAGCCAACACCCCCAGGGGAGCTCCTACGAGCAGTACTTC
V: TRBV1; D: -; size: -; J: TRBJ1-2; CDR3: CTSSQNTRVTWYRYTF; DNA: TGCACCAGCAGCCAAAATACGAGAGTGACTTGGTATCGCTACACCTTC
V: TRBV7-2; D: TRBD1; size: -; J: TRBJ1-1; CDR3: CASSLASYGTGTEAFF; DNA: TGTGCCAGCAGCTTAGCCTCCTACGGGACAGGAACTGAAGCTTTCTTT
V: TRBV4-3; D: -; size: -; J: TRBJ1-3; CDR3: CASSQDHSGNTIYF; DNA: TGCGCCAGCAGCCAAGACCACTCTGGAAACACCATATATTTT
V: TRBV27; D: TRBD1; size: -; J: TRBJ2-3; CDR3: CASSPTGGAWDTQYF; DNA: TGTGCCAGCAGTCCGACAGGGGGCGCATGGGATACGCAGTATTTT
V: TRBV11-2; D: -; size: -; J: TRBJ2-5; CDR3: CASSLVRTDQETQYF; DNA: TGTGCCAGCAGCTTAGTTAGGACAGACCAAGAGACCCAGTACTTC
V: TRBV14; D: -; size: -; J: TRBJ1-1; CDR3: CASSHHRDMNTEAFF; DNA: TGTGCCAGCAGCCATCACAGGGACATGAACACTGAAGCTTTCTTT
V: TRBV9; D: TRBD2; size: -; J: TRBJ2-3; CDR3: CASSFTSGGPADTQYF; DNA: TGTGCCAGCAGTTTTACTAGCGGGGGGCCGGCAGATACGCAGTATTTT
V: TRBV6-1; D: -; size: once; J: TRBJ2-1; CDR3: CASSLGSSNYNEQFF; DNA: TGTGCCAGCAGTCTCGGGAGCTCTAATTACAATGAGCAGTTCTTC